The entry below gives a single TCR beta chain sequence along with its context. The antigen it recognizes is unknown. No quality values exist for individual bases; no much larger clone is one base distant. This entry belongs to a study of blood T cell repertoires in COVID-19 (TCRdb year 2020). Regarding the complete study: The collaborator samples originated in the United States, Italy and Spain and spanned the acute and convalescent phases of COVID-19. Where HLA class I and class II types were available, the types were taken from metadata supplied by the sample provider, not from assay-based typing. The repertoires were made available in a free public database intended to serve as a resource for research on the immune response to SARS-CoV-2. The samples were drawn from two sources: the first 160 participants of the ongoing ImmuneRACE study, and over 950 subjects contributed by 6 global collaborators. A de-identified subject ID, COVID-19 status, age in years and sex were almost always included in the sample metadata. The dataset comprised deeply sampled blood TCRbeta repertoires from subjects exposed to, actively infected with, or recovered from COVID-19. The material from the prospective study consisted of cDNA or gDNA derived from T cells, B-cell-depleted T cells, or PBMCs. The research as a whole found: Clinical and demographic metadata were provided uncurated, with the amount varying by source and participant.

TCRbeta CDR3 regions were amplified from genomic DNA using the immunoSEQ Assay, a bias-controlled multiplex PCR. The paper's data handling went like this. The number of nucleated cells in each sample was estimated from the amplification of reference gene primers within the assay. To quantify the absolute abundance of each unique TCRbeta CDR3 rearrangement, sequence reads were collapsed and filtered. For each sample, productive Simpson clonality was calculated by taking the square root of Simpson's diversity index across productive rearrangements. In TCRdb, the immuneACCESS table is reduced to in-frame sequences with V and J assigned. These tables do not hold every clone; where another copy was compared, an unresolved V gene accounts for under half, and the others remain unexplained. From that table come the V and J calls and clone size; the DNA was used to work out D and trimming. This sample holds 75,000 to 100,000 clones; 75% to 90% were observed only once. The top ten clonotypes cover around a sixth of the sample.

From a lookup of the germline V gene, CDR1 and CDR2 are SGHNT and YENEEA. V loses 3 bases, J loses 6 bases, and the germline ends lie 9 bases apart. From the cysteine up to the phenylalanine, the CDR3 has a length of 12 residues. Solely the CDR3 DNA is kept, with 36 bases framed from the first base. Each collaborating institution followed its own protocols to collect whole blood in K2EDTA tubes. For TCRbeta analysis, collaborator samples were shipped as frozen whole blood, as isolated PBMCs, or as DNA extracted from either sample type. The chain is assembled from TRBV11-3 and TRBJ2-7, and possibly TRBD2, on 5 matching bases. This TCR derives from a woman older than 75 with acute or convalescent COVID-19. The sequenced material came from peripheral blood. Here is the DNA: TGTGCCAGCAGCTTCAGTGCGGGCGAGCAGTACTTC. This encodes CASSFSAGEQYF. With all but the CDR3 taken from the reference TRBV11-3 and TRBJ2-7 genes, the full variable domain is: EAGVVQSPRYKIIEKKQPVAFWCNPISGHNTLYWYLQNLGQGPELLIRYENEEAVDDSQLPKDRFSAERLKGVDSTLKIQPAELGDSAVYLCASSFSAGEQYFGPGTRLTVT.